A single sample is the source of the 18 T cell receptor beta chains below, sequenced in a study of cytomegalovirus exposure and HLA in healthy donors. The PCR was carried out with 60 Vbeta primers and 13 Jbeta primers. The method was immunoSEQ multiplex PCR; TCRdb's version includes in-frame clones alone and lacks a portion of them. The data hold about 110,000 clones, with 74% observed a single time. What was sequenced was PBMCs. The receptors stem from a man between 45 and 60 years old in good health and CMV-seropositive.

The chain carries TRBV2 and TRBJ2-5; D is possibly TRBD1 (6 bases). Trimming took off 6 bases at V and 5 bases at J, with 10 bases between the two ends. The CDR3 runs 12 residues. The germline CDR1 and CDR2 sequences are SNHLY and FYNNEI. Here the CDR3 reads CASSTGHETQYF. The CDR3 nucleotides read TGTGCCAGCAGCACAGGGCACGAGACCCAGTACTTC.

V and J are TRBV15 and TRBJ1-2; D call uncertain. Germline CDR1 reads LNHNV; CDR2 reads YYDKDF (reference sequence). This CDR3 is 13 amino acids long. V was clipped by 0 bases and J by 3 bases, with 5 bases between them. The CDR3 DNA reads TGTGCCACCAGCAGAGAACAGTACTATGGCTACACCTTC. It is translated as CATSREQYYGYTF.

A single count supports this clone. The rearrangement uses TRBV6-1 and TRBJ1-1; D might be TRBD1 (5 bases). The CDR3 loop spans 15 amino acids. V lost 5 bases and J lost 7, with 20 bases in between. Germline assignment: CDR1 MNHNS and CDR2 SASEGT. Here the CDR3 reads CASSRAGTRRGEAFF. DNA for the CDR3: TGTGCCAGCAGTCGGGCCGGGACCAGGAGGGGTGAAGCTTTCTTT.

V is TRBV13 and J is TRBJ1-3; unclear D gene. Per germline, CDR1 PRHDT and CDR2 FYEKMQ (reference sequence). Trimming shortened V by 5 bases and J by 0 bases, and 8 bases separated the two germline ends. The length of the CDR3 is 14 residues. The CDR3 bases are TGTGCCAGCAGCGCACCCAGCTCTGGAAACACCATATATTTT. Its translation: CASSAPSSGNTIYF.

This chain connects TRBV2 to TRBJ1-1; D may be TRBD1 (6 bases). The CDR3 loop spans 15 amino acids. In germline, CDR1 is SNHLY, CDR2 FYNNEI. V was cut by 4 bases and J by 5 bases, with 17 bases left in between. The CDR3 spells CASSADGGAETEAFF. The CDR3 coding sequence is TGTGCCAGCAGTGCCGACGGGGGGGCAGAAACTGAAGCTTTCTTT.

The chain couples TRBV5-1 to TRBJ2-7; 9 nucleotides agree with TRBD2. CDR1 is SGHRS, CDR2 YFSETQ, per germline. The CDR3 runs 18 residues. Trimming took 2 bases from V and 1 from J; bases not matched to a gene: 13. The CDR3 loop reads CASSFPAVSGRLSYEQYF. The CDR3, as DNA: TGCGCCAGCAGCTTTCCTGCCGTAAGCGGGAGGCTGTCCTACGAGCAGTACTTC.

The chain carries TRBV2 and TRBJ2-5, with D unclear. Germline loops: CDR1 SNHLY, CDR2 FYNNEI. The V and J ends lost 6 bases and 1 base respectively, with 12 bases between them. The CDR3 extends over 14 amino acids. CDR3 nucleotide sequence: TGTGCCAGCAGGCCCGGAGCCATCCAAGAGACCCAGTACTTC. This codes for CASRPGAIQETQYF.

This chain connects TRBV7-3 to TRBJ2-6, with 12 bases that match TRBD2. V was clipped by 5 bases and J by 0 bases; unmatched bases: 2. The CDR3 runs to 17 residues. CDR1 SGHTA and CDR2 FQGTGA come from the germline V gene. Here the CDR3 reads CASSRTSGISGANVLTF. As DNA, the CDR3 is TGTGCCAGCAGCCGGACTAGCGGGATCTCTGGGGCCAACGTCCTGACTTTC.

V is TRBV2 and J is TRBJ1-5; TRBD1 aligns across 9 bases. From germline, CDR1 is SNHLY and CDR2 FYNNEI. Trimming at V came to 5 bases and at J to 1 base, leaving 6 bases not matched to a gene. The CDR3 contains 16 residues. The CDR3 DNA is TGTGCCAGCAGTTTACAGGGGGCGAGGAGCAATCAGCCCCAGCATTTT. Translated, it gives CASSLQGARSNQPQHF.

J is TRBJ1-2 and V is TRBV19, with TRBD1 matching over 7 bases. The CDR3 is 14 residues long. V shed 4 bases and J 4 bases; nucleotides not matched to a gene: 6. CDR1 is LNHDA, CDR2 SQIVND, per germline (reference sequence). The CDR3 DNA is TGTGCCAGTAGTAAGGGACAGACCACCTATGGCTACACCTTC. This sequence encodes CASSKGQTTYGYTF.

The chain has TRBV7-9 and TRBJ1-1; perhaps TRBD1 as D (5 bases). The CDR3 loop spans 12 amino acids. Germline CDR1 SEHNR, CDR2 FQNEAQ (reference sequence). V was cut by 6 bases and J by 10 bases, with 15 bases left in between. CDR3 coding DNA: TGTGCCAGCAGGCTAGGGGTGGGAGGAGCTTTCTTT. Amino acid sequence: CASRLGVGGAFF. The full variable domain, in which reference TRBV7-9 and TRBJ1-1 provide the parts outside the CDR3, is DTGVSQNPRHKITKRGQNVTFRCDPISEHNRLYWYRQTLGQGPEFLTYFQNEAQLEKSRLLSDRFSAERPKGSFSTLEIQRTEQGDSAMYLCASRLGVGGAFFGQGTRLTVV.

The CDR3 here is CASSQVIGQGGSTGELFF. The DNA of the CDR3 is TGCGCCAGCAGCCAAGTAATAGGGCAGGGCGGTAGCACCGGGGAGCTGTTTTTT. The chain joins TRBV4-1 to TRBJ2-2, with D perhaps matching TRBD1 (5 bases). CDR3 length: 18 amino acids. The germline V and J ends were trimmed by 1 base and 4 bases, with 19 bases remaining between them. Per germline, CDR1 MGHRA and CDR2 YSYEKL.

The chain recombines TRBV18 with TRBJ1-4; the D gene is possibly TRBD1 (5 bases). The germline CDR1 and CDR2 sequences are KGHSH and LQKENI. V lost 4 bases to trimming and J lost 0 bases, with 6 bases between them. This CDR3 comprises 14 residues. CDR3 DNA sequence: TGTGCCAGCTCACGGGGCGCAACTAATGAAAAACTGTTTTTT. Translating it yields CASSRGATNEKLFF.

The chain links TRBV6-5 to TRBJ2-1, with TRBD2 matching over 10 bases. This CDR3 has 15 residues. Germline CDR1 reads MNHEY; CDR2 reads SVGAGI. V was pared by 4 bases and J by 8 bases, with 8 bases of the junction left unmatched. The CDR3 here is CASSSTGLAIYEQFF. In nucleotides, the CDR3 is TGTGCCAGCAGTTCCACGGGACTAGCGATATATGAGCAGTTCTTC.

This clone has a count of ten or more. The chain combines TRBV30 with TRBJ1-4; perhaps TRBD1 as D (5 bases). CDR1 and CDR2 (germline): GTSNPN, SVGIG (reference sequence). Trimming pared 4 bases from V and 5 bases from J, leaving 14 bases between. The CDR3 covers 14 residues. CDR3 coding DNA: TGTGCCTGGAAACCCGGTGGGGCCAATGAAAAACTGTTTTTT. This gives the protein CAWKPGGANEKLFF.

The chain employs TRBV19 and TRBJ2-7; no definite D call. From germline, CDR1 is LNHDA and CDR2 SQIVND (reference sequence). The CDR3 is 14 residues long. Trimming left V 3 bases short and J 0 bases short, with 9 bases between. CDR3 in DNA: TGTGCCAGTAGTATGGGCCTTTTCTCCTACGAGCAGTACTTC. Its protein product is CASSMGLFSYEQYF.

The gene calls are TRBV10-1 and TRBJ1-1, with D perhaps matching TRBD1 (6 bases). CDR1 is WNHNN, CDR2 SYGVQD, per germline (reference sequence). Between the trimmed V and J ends, which lost 6 bases and 0 bases, there was a span of 14 bases. This CDR3 contains 15 residues. The CDR3 sequence is CASSREGGMNTEAFF. DNA of the CDR3: TGCGCCAGCAGCCGGGAGGGGGGCATGAACACTGAAGCTTTCTTT.

This clone was found a few times. This chain links TRBV5-1 with TRBJ1-2, with unresolved D. The V end was cut by 4 bases, the J end by 8 bases, with 18 bases between. The CDR3 has 14 amino acids. Germline loops: CDR1 SGHRS, CDR2 YFSETQ. Here the CDR3 DNA reads TGCGCCAGCAGCGTGGGCGTCAGACTCCTGGGCTACACCTTC. This translates into CASSVGVRLLGYTF.